A selection of T cell receptor beta chains follows, all from one sample in a study of CD8 T cells in Susac syndrome. TCRdb fed the immunoSEQ multiplex PCR reads into MiXCR, producing one record per CDR3 protein. The sample contains some 130,000 distinct CDR3 sequences, about 95% of which appear only once. The sequenced sample was CD8+ T cells from PBMCs. The receptor source for this set is a human donor with Susac syndrome. The CDR3 runs from the conserved cysteine through the conserved F or W. D genes are given only for firm matches. A row's size may be missing; if present it is once, few, many or a size class.

V gene	CDR3 length	D gene	clone size	J gene	CDR3 DNA	CDR3 protein
TRBV7-9	16	TRBD2	.	TRBJ2-1	TGTGCCAGCAGCCCCCCAACTAGCGGGAGCTTCAATGAGCAGTTCTTC	CASSPPTSGSFNEQFF
TRBV29-1	11	.	.	TRBJ1-1	TGCAGCGTTCCGAGTAGCACTGAAGCTTTCTTT	CSVPSSTEAFF
TRBV30	18	.	.	TRBJ2-2	TGTGCCTGGAGTGTACTAACCTTGGGCGGGACGTACACCGGGGAGCTGTTTTTT	CAWSVLTLGGTYTGELFF
TRBV7-9	18	TRBD2	.	TRBJ2-7	TGTGCCAGCAGCCCCAGGCTAGCGGGCGAAGAGAGGGGCTACGAGCAGTACTTC	CASSPRLAGEERGYEQYF
TRBV11-3	13	.	.	TRBJ2-7	TGTGCCAGCAGCTTAGGAGGCGCCGGGGAGCAGTACTTC	CASSLGGAGEQYF
TRBV5-6	15	TRBD2	.	TRBJ2-5	TGTGCCAGCAGCTTGGTGACTAGCGGGCAAGAGACCCAGTACTTC	CASSLVTSGQETQYF
TRBV11-2	13	.	.	TRBJ2-7	TGTGCCAGCAGCCCGGACCTTTCCTACGAGCAGTACTTC	CASSPDLSYEQYF
TRBV20-1	13	.	.	TRBJ2-7	TGCAGTGCCGCCTCCCTTAGCTCCTACGAGCAGTACTTC	CSAASLSSYEQYF
TRBV4-1	14	.	once	TRBJ1-1	TGCGCCAGCAGCCAGACGGCAGGGCACACTGAAGCTTTCTTT	CASSQTAGHTEAFF
TRBV9	10	.	.	TRBJ1-2	TGTGCCAGCAGCGGCCCGGGCTACACCTTC	CASSGPGYTF
TRBV7-9	14	TRBD2	.	TRBJ2-3	TGTGCCAGCAGCTCTTGGACTAGCAGGGGTACGCAGTATTTT	CASSSWTSRGTQYF
TRBV28	12	.	.	TRBJ2-7	TGTGCCAGCAGTTCCCCCGGGGCCGAGCAGTACTTC	CASSSPGAEQYF
TRBV9	15	TRBD1	once	TRBJ1-3	TGTGCCAGCAGCATCCGACAGGGCTTAGAAAACACCATATATTTT	CASSIRQGLENTIYF
TRBV11-2	15	TRBD2	.	TRBJ2-2	TGTGCCAGCAGCTTAGGGCGGGAGGGCCCCGGGGAGCTGTTTTTT	CASSLGREGPGELFF
TRBV9	11	.	.	TRBJ1-3	TGTGCCAGCGAGGGAGGAAACACCATATATTTT	CASEGGNTIYF
TRBV7-9	15	.	once	TRBJ1-1	TGTGCCAGCAGCTTACTACAGGACCTGAACACTGAAGCTTTCTTT	CASSLLQDLNTEAFF
TRBV5-4	12	.	.	TRBJ2-1	TGTGCCACTGAACCTGAGGGGAATGAGCAGTTCTTC	CATEPEGNEQFF
TRBV29-1	11	.	.	TRBJ2-7	TGCAGCGTGAAGAGCTCCTACGAGCAGTACTTC	CSVKSSYEQYF
TRBV6-6	15	.	.	TRBJ2-7	TGTGCCAGCAGTTACTCAGACCCGTGGGGATACGAGCAGTACTTC	CASSYSDPWGYEQYF
TRBV25-1	12	TRBD1	once	TRBJ2-1	TGTGCCAGCAGCGACAGGGTCAATGAGCAGTTCTTC	CASSDRVNEQFF
TRBV5-1	16	.	.	TRBJ1-2	TGCGCCAGCAGCTTGGACAGCACTTCCACTAACTATGGCTACACCTTC	CASSLDSTSTNYGYTF
TRBV20-1	12	.	.	TRBJ1-5	TGCAGTGCCGCGAGGGCAGGACAGCCCCAGCATTTT	CSAARAGQPQHF
TRBV27	15	TRBD2	.	TRBJ2-2	TGTGCCAGCACGGGAGGGAGATACAGCACCGGGGAGCTGTTTTTT	CASTGGRYSTGELFF
TRBV3-1	14	TRBD1	.	TRBJ2-3	TGTGCCAGCAGCCATGGGACAGGGGAAGATACGCAGTATTTT	CASSHGTGEDTQYF
TRBV7-9	16	.	.	TRBJ2-1	TGTGCCAGCAGCTCGGACAGTCGAGGCCTGGATAGTGAGCAGTTCTTC	CASSSDSRGLDSEQFF
TRBV5-1	12	.	.	TRBJ2-7	TGCGCCAGCAGCTTGCAAGAAGTCGAGCAGTACTTC	CASSLQEVEQYF
TRBV7-2	10	.	.	TRBJ2-7	TGTGCCAGCAGCGGTATCGGGCAGTACTTC	CASSGIGQYF
TRBV7-6	13	TRBD1	.	TRBJ1-2	TGTGCCAGCAGCTTTAACAGGGGTGATGGCTACACCTTC	CASSFNRGDGYTF
TRBV4-2	18	TRBD1	.	TRBJ2-3	TGTGCCAGCAGCCACCCCACTCTTGACAGGGCGGCGGCAGATACGCAGTATTTT	CASSHPTLDRAAADTQYF
TRBV12-3/TRBV12-4	17	.	.	TRBJ1-2	TGTGCCAGCAGTTTAGAAGGAGGGGAGGCCTCTAACTATGGCTACACCTTC	CASSLEGGEASNYGYTF
TRBV15	13	.	.	TRBJ2-1	TGTGCCACCAGCAGAGGGGACAAAAATGAGCAGTTCTTC	CATSRGDKNEQFF
TRBV18	13	.	.	TRBJ2-2	TGTGCCACCAGGGGTATGGACACCGGGGAGCTGTTTTTT	CATRGMDTGELFF
TRBV5-1	13	.	once	TRBJ2-7	TGCGCCAGCAGCTTGCCAGAGACCTACGAGCAGTACTTC	CASSLPETYEQYF